Below are 18 T cell receptor beta chains sequenced from a single sample in a study of blood T cell repertoires in COVID-19. Sequenced by immunoSEQ multiplex PCR; TCRdb stores in-frame clones only, minus some. The data hold around 470,000 clones, with less than 95% observed a single time. The material sequenced was PBMCs or T cells enriched from blood (not recorded which). These receptors came from a young man who had recovered from COVID-19.

This chain uses TRBV3-1 (or the pseudogene TRBV3-2) with TRBJ2-1, with TRBD2 matching 8 bases. Trimming cost V 6 bases and J 2 bases; bases outside gene matches: 3. The CDR3 is 14 residues long. Germline-derived CDR1 and CDR2 are LGHDT and YNNKEL (reference sequence). The CDR3 region has the DNA TGTGCCAGCAGGGGACTAGAGACCTACAATGAGCAGTTCTTC. Its protein product is CASRGLETYNEQFF.

At least ten counts were recorded for this clone. The chain has TRBV4-2 and TRBJ2-7; 14 nucleotides match TRBD2. Trimming at V came to 4 bases and at J to 3 bases, leaving 5 bases not matched to a gene. CDR1 is LGHNA and CDR2 is YNFKEQ in the germline V gene. The CDR3 is 16 residues long. DNA for the CDR3: TGTGCCAGCAGCCCGAGAGGGACTAGCGGGGGCTACGAGCAGTACTTC. Protein product: CASSPRGTSGGYEQYF.

This chain connects TRBV11-3 to TRBJ1-3; 9 bases align to TRBD1. Germline CDR1 SGHNT, CDR2 YENEEA. The ends lost 5 bases at V and 8 bases at J; junction bases unmatched: 19. The CDR3 extends over 18 amino acids. The CDR3 coding sequence is TGTGCCAGCAGCGCCCGGGACAGGGTAGTTGGCGGTGTCGACACCATATATTTT. Amino acids: CASSARDRVVGGVDTIYF.

The rearrangement links TRBV20-1 to TRBJ1-5; no clear D. This CDR3 comprises 15 residues. Germline assignment: CDR1 DFQATT and CDR2 SNEGSKA (reference sequence). Trimming removed 3 bases from V and 2 bases from J, with 14 bases in between. The CDR3 nucleotides read TGCAGTGCTAGTCCCCCTAGCACCCGCAATCAGCCCCAGCATTTT. This sequence encodes CSASPPSTRNQPQHF.

This clone was counted a single time. The chain combines TRBV28 with TRBJ2-1; the match to TRBD2 covers 9 bases. V shed 10 bases and J 4 bases; nucleotides not matched to a gene: 5. Germline V CDR1 and CDR2: MDHEN, SYDVKM. The CDR3 consists of 13 residues. The CDR3: CATRLAVYNEQFF. Written as DNA, the CDR3 is TGTGCCACCCGACTAGCGGTTTACAATGAGCAGTTCTTC.

The chain carries TRBV3-1 (or the pseudogene TRBV3-2) and TRBJ1-4, with 8 bases lining up with TRBD1. Germline V lookup: CDR1 LGHDT, CDR2 YNNKEL (reference sequence). J lost 1 base, V lost 4 bases, and 2 bases had no gene match. CDR3 length: 15 residues. The CDR3 nucleotides read TGTGCCAGCAGCCCAGGGGGCTTAACTAATGAAAAACTGTTTTTT. Amino acid sequence: CASSPGGLTNEKLFF.

The genes are TRBV5-6 and TRBJ1-3, with 7 bases lining up with TRBD1. Germline loops: CDR1 SGHDT, CDR2 YYEEEE. The CDR3 consists of 16 residues. The V and J ends lost 1 base and 0 bases, in that order; junction bases with no gene match: 4. The DNA for the CDR3 is TGTGCCAGCAGCTTGCAGGGGGTCCTCTCTGGAAACACCATATATTTT. It translates to CASSLQGVLSGNTIYF.

On this clone: The junction departs from germline at one end; a sequencing error may be responsible. The chain carries TRBV7-9 and TRBJ1-2, with D possibly being TRBD1 (5 bases). This CDR3 is 14 amino acids long. CDR1 SEHNR and CDR2 FQNEAQ come from the germline V gene (reference sequence). CDR3 residues: CASSLAGQEGWWAF. In nucleotides, the CDR3 is TGTGCCAGCAGCTTAGCTGGACAAGAAGGTTGGTGGGCCTTC.

The V call is TRBV9, the J call TRBJ1-3, with D possibly TRBD1 on 6 matching bases. The CDR3 totals 15 residues. The V end lost 3 bases, the J end lost 0 bases, and 10 bases lay between the germline ends. Germline loops: CDR1 SGDLS, CDR2 YYNGEE. CDR3 coding DNA: TGTGCCAGCAGCGAGGGGGGGGCCTCTGGAAACACCATATATTTT. Its translation: CASSEGGASGNTIYF.

CDR3 nucleotide sequence: TGTGCCAGCAGTGAAGGGCGACTAGCCGAGACCCAGTACTTC. Protein sequence: CASSEGRLAETQYF. This chain connects TRBV2 to TRBJ2-5; 7 bases fit TRBD2. CDR3 size: 14 residues. J lost 5 bases, V lost 1 base, and 4 bases had no gene match. Germline V gives CDR1 SNHLY, CDR2 FYNNEI.

V is TRBV7-3 and J is TRBJ1-6; maybe TRBD1 (6 bases). The CDR3 is 18 amino acids. Germline CDR1 is SGHTA and CDR2 is FQGTGA. Trimming stripped 2 bases from V and 3 bases from J, with 17 bases between. Written as DNA, the CDR3 is TGTGCCAGCAGCTTATGGGGACACCGATCGGGCTATAATTCACCCCTCCACTTT. Its protein is CASSLWGHRSGYNSPLHF. Supplemented by reference TRBV7-3 and TRBJ1-6, the full variable domain reads GAGVSQTPSNKVTEKGKYVELRCDPISGHTALYWYRQSLGQGPEFLIYFQGTGAADDSGLPNDRFFAVRPEGSVSTLKIQRTERGDSAVYLCASSLWGHRSGYNSPLHFGNGTRLTVT.

The genes are TRBV23-1 and TRBJ2-4; 7 bases are a match to TRBD1. TRBV23-1 is an open reading frame whose function is uncertain. This CDR3 has 13 residues. The trim removed 7 bases at V and 6 bases at J, leaving 6 bases unmatched. The CDR3 protein is CASIWGQLNIQYF. CDR3 coding DNA: TGCGCCAGCATTTGGGGACAGTTAAACATTCAGTACTTC.

The genes are TRBV5-4 and TRBJ1-1; the D is unclear. Germline CDR1 SGHNT, CDR2 YYREEE (reference sequence). There are 14 residues in the CDR3. The V end lost 0 bases, the J end lost 0 bases, and 6 bases lay between the germline ends. For the CDR3, the DNA is TGTGCCAGCAGCTTGGAACAGTTGAACACTGAAGCTTTCTTT. Amino acid sequence: CASSLEQLNTEAFF.

The gene calls are TRBV29-1 and TRBJ1-1; D is unclear. Deletions cut 6 bases from V and 5 bases from J, with 16 bases between. The CDR3 consists of 13 residues. Germline CDR1 is SQVTM and CDR2 is ANQGSEA. CDR3 residues: CSVISWAGTEAFF. For the CDR3, the DNA is TGCAGCGTCATTAGTTGGGCGGGAACTGAAGCTTTCTTT.

CDR3 bases: TGTGCCAGCAGCCAAAGGACAGGGGGCACCTACACCTTC. This encodes CASSQRTGGTYTF. This chain connects TRBV3-1 (or the pseudogene TRBV3-2) to TRBJ1-2; 11 bases are shared with TRBD1. This CDR3 is built from 13 residues. CDR1 LGHDT and CDR2 YNNKEL come from the germline V gene (reference sequence). After removal of 2 bases from V and 10 bases from J, the junction contained 3 bases not matched to a gene.

This rearrangement joins TRBV29-1 to TRBJ1-1, with D possibly TRBD1 on 6 matching bases. CDR3 length: 13 residues. V lost 6 bases, J lost 4 bases, and 15 bases lay in between. Germline V gene sequence: CDR1 SQVTM, CDR2 ANQGSEA. The CDR3: CSVSLGRGTEAFF. DNA for the CDR3: TGCAGCGTGAGCCTGGGCAGGGGCACTGAAGCTTTCTTT. Variable domain in full (rest from reference TRBV29-1 and TRBJ1-1): SAVISQKPSRDICQRGTSLTIQCQVDSQVTMMFWYRQQPGQSLTLIATANQGSEATYESGFVIDKFPISRPNLTFSTLTVSNMSPEDSSIYLCSVSLGRGTEAFFGQGTRLTVV.

The chain is built from TRBV19 and TRBJ1-5; no definite D call. V dropped 0 bases and J dropped 8 bases, with 8 bases sitting between them. This CDR3 contains 13 residues. Germline values: CDR1 LNHDA, CDR2 SQIVND (reference sequence). CDR3 bases: TGTGCCAGTAGTATAGAAGACGGGGAGCCCCAGCATTTT. Translated: CASSIEDGEPQHF.

This clone was observed a single time. J is TRBJ1-2 and V is TRBV19; a weak D match, TRBD1 (5 bases). V was clipped by 1 base and J by 4 bases, with 7 bases between them. Looked up from germline, CDR1 is LNHDA and CDR2 is SQIVND (reference sequence). CDR3 length: 13 residues. Here the CDR3 reads CASSIGQSYGYTF. Here the CDR3 DNA reads TGTGCCAGTAGTATAGGACAGAGCTATGGCTACACCTTC.